The 7 T cell receptor beta chains below all came from one sample that was sequenced in a study of radiotherapy plus CTLA-4 blockade in lung cancer. The repertoire was sequenced with immunoSEQ multiplex PCR; TCRdb's copy has only in-frame clones and lacks some. The sample contains about 43,000 clones, about 70% of which appear only once. The sequencing used peripheral blood, collected from a patient treated with radiotherapy plus ipilimumab. These receptors came from a human donor with non-small cell lung cancer who had a partial response to radiotherapy plus ipilimumab.

The V and J genes are TRBV30 and TRBJ1-6; TRBD1 is a possible D gene (5 bases). V dropped 4 bases and J dropped 7 bases, with 17 bases sitting between them. Germline V gives CDR1 GTSNPN, CDR2 SVGIG (reference sequence). This CDR3 is 15 amino acids long. In DNA, the CDR3 is TGTGCCTGGAAGAGGGACTTCAATTTAAATTCACCCCTCCACTTT. It codes for CAWKRDFNLNSPLHF.

The CDR3 DNA reads as TGTGCCAGCAGCACTAGCGGGGTTAATGAGCAGTTCTTC. It is translated as CASSTSGVNEQFF. The J gene is TRBJ2-1, the V gene TRBV9; 10 bases fit TRBD2. The CDR3 is 13 amino acids. J was trimmed by 7 bases and V by 4 bases; bases with no gene match: 2. Looked up from germline, CDR1 is SGDLS and CDR2 is YYNGEE.

This clone appeared a few times. This chain connects TRBV7-9 to TRBJ1-1; 7 bases agree with TRBD1. This CDR3 is built from 14 residues. The V gene end was trimmed by 5 bases and the J gene end by 1 base; junction bases not matched to a gene: 4. Germline V gene lookup returns CDR1 SEHNR and CDR2 FQNEAQ (reference sequence). CDR3 nucleotide sequence: TGTGCCAGCAGCATCGGGACAGCGAACACTGAAGCTTTCTTT. Translating it yields CASSIGTANTEAFF.

This rearrangement joins TRBV19 to TRBJ1-5; D is perhaps TRBD1 (6 bases). The CDR3 totals 16 residues. V lost 4 bases to trimming and J lost 4 bases, with 17 bases between them. Germline assignment: CDR1 LNHDA and CDR2 SQIVND (reference sequence). CDR3 sequence reads: CASSTRDNYNNQPQHF. The CDR3 bases are TGTGCCAGTAGTACCCGGGACAACTACAATAATCAGCCCCAGCATTTT. The entire variable domain, with the rest obtained from reference TRBV19 and TRBJ1-5, is as follows: DGGITQSPKYLFRKEGQNVTLSCEQNLNHDAMYWYRQDPGQGLRLIYYSQIVNDFQKGDIAEGYSVSREKKESFPLTVTSAQKNPTAFYLCASSTRDNYNNQPQHFGDGTRLSIL.

The rearrangement links TRBV6-1 to TRBJ2-7; TRBD2 is a possible D gene (6 bases). The germline V gene has CDR1 MNHNS and CDR2 SASEGT. The CDR3 sequence is 14 residues long. With 5 bases removed from V and 3 bases from J, the gap between germline ends came to 14 bases. Written as DNA, the CDR3 is TGTGCCAGCAGTTTAACGGACTACTTCTACGAGCAGTACTTC. Translation: CASSLTDYFYEQYF.

This clone is categorized as medium-sized (0.01 to 0.1%). V is TRBV7-9 and J is TRBJ1-1; no clear D. This CDR3 spans 12 amino acids. CDR1 and CDR2 (germline): SEHNR, FQNEAQ (reference sequence). Trimming pared 0 bases from V and 7 bases from J, leaving 6 bases between. CDR3 sequence reads: CASSLAINEAFF. The CDR3 DNA reads TGTGCCAGCAGCTTAGCAATCAATGAAGCTTTCTTT.

The chain couples TRBV10-3 to TRBJ2-3, with D hard to call. Germline V gives CDR1 ENHRY, CDR2 SYGVKD. V lost 11 bases and J 2 bases, leaving 17 bases between the germline ends. This CDR3 is built from 14 residues. The CDR3 loop is CASNGDGATDTQYF. Here the CDR3 DNA reads TGTGCCTCAAACGGCGACGGAGCCACAGATACGCAGTATTTT.